This T cell receptor beta chain was obtained from a study of blood T cell repertoires in COVID-19. About the study: The United States, Italy and Spain provided the acute and convalescent COVID-19 samples.

Under the authors' procedure: Amplified reference gene primers provided the basis for estimating nucleated cell counts. Repertoires were generated with immunoSEQ multiplex PCR, while TCRdb's copy carries only in-frame clones and drops some. The V and J calls and clone size were taken over from that table, and D and trimming were inferred from the DNA. The sample has about 160,000 clones; more than 60% are singletons. Germline CDR1 is KGHSH and CDR2 is LQKENI. The J segment lost 6 bases and the V segment lost 4 bases, leaving 7 bases of the junction unmatched. The CDR3 consists of 14 residues. The receptor's source is a man aged 60 to 75 with acute or convalescent COVID-19. The gene calls are TRBV18 and TRBJ1-1; 8 bases fit TRBD1. Sequenced: peripheral blood. CDR3 sequence reads: CASSRQGRGAEAFF. Written as DNA, the CDR3 is TGTGCCAGCTCACGACAGGGGCGAGGCGCTGAAGCTTTCTTT. Looking up the rest from reference TRBV18 and TRBJ1-1 gives the full variable domain: NAGVMQNPRHLVRRRGQEARLRCSPMKGHSHVYWYRQLPEEGLKFMVYLQKENIIDESGMPKERFSAEFPKEGPSILRIQQVVRGDSAAYFCASSRQGRGAEAFFGQGTRLTVV.